This passage covers 10 T cell receptor beta chains from one sample sequenced in a study of response to subunit inactivated influenza vaccine. TCRdb re-called the RT-PCR reads through MiXCR, storing one row per CDR3 protein. This sample carries approximately 170,000 distinct CDR3 sequences, under 15% of them seen once, and the ten largest clones take about a quarter. The sample was CD8+ T cells sorted from PBMCs, taken approximately 5 days after vaccination. The receptor source for this set is a man aged 45 to 65 who received an inactivated influenza vaccine.

The chain carries TRBV7-8 and TRBJ2-7; D is undetermined. V was trimmed by 4 bases and J by 5 bases, leaving 9 bases between them. The CDR3 is made up of 12 amino acids. Germline-derived CDR1 and CDR2 are SGHVS and FQNEAQ. The CDR3 DNA reads as TGTGCCAGCAGCTACCGAACGCACGAGCAGTACTTC. Encoded protein: CASSYRTHEQYF.

This sequence joins TRBV29-1 and TRBJ2-5; D is perhaps TRBD2 (7 bases). V was shortened by 0 bases and J by 2 bases, with 16 bases between the two germline ends. Germline V gene data show CDR1 as SQVTM and CDR2 as ANQGSEA. This CDR3 spans 16 amino acids. The CDR3 DNA reads as TGCAGCGTTGAAGATCCCTCGGGGAGGGGGCAAGAGACCCAGTACTTC. This sequence encodes CSVEDPSGRGQETQYF. The full variable domain, in which reference TRBV29-1 and TRBJ2-5 provide the parts outside the CDR3, is SAVISQKPSRDICQRGTSLTIQCQVDSQVTMMFWYRQQPGQSLTLIATANQGSEATYESGFVIDKFPISRPNLTFSTLTVSNMSPEDSSIYLCSVEDPSGRGQETQYFGPGTRLLVL.

This clonotype was detected ten times or more. V is TRBV30 and J is TRBJ2-7, with D perhaps matching TRBD1 or TRBD2 (5 bases each). With 3 bases removed from V and 2 bases from J, the gap between germline ends came to 14 bases. The CDR3 has 14 amino acids. Germline CDR1 GTSNPN, CDR2 SVGIG (reference sequence). CDR3 in amino acids: CAWSRPGTAYEQYF. The CDR3 DNA is TGTGCCTGGAGCCGCCCTGGGACGGCCTACGAGCAGTACTTC. Together with reference TRBV30 and TRBJ2-7, the CDR3 gives the full variable domain: SQTIHQWPATLVQPVGSPLSLECTVEGTSNPNLYWYRQAAGRGLQLLFYSVGIGQISSEVPQNLSASRPQDRQFILSSKKLLLSDSGFYLCAWSRPGTAYEQYFGPGTRLTVT.

V usage is TRBV29-1 and J usage is TRBJ2-1; D is undetermined. The CDR3 has 14 residues. Trimming took 6 bases from V and 8 from J, leaving 20 bases between them. The germline V gene encodes CDR1 SQVTM and CDR2 ANQGSEA. In DNA, the CDR3 is TGCAGCGTGGAACATGCCCGGGCCGTTTATGAGCAGTTCTTC. It encodes CSVEHARAVYEQFF.

CDR3 coding DNA: TGCGCCAGCAGCCAAGATCTAACAGCCCCATATAGCAATCAGCCCCAGCATTTT. Translation: CASSQDLTAPYSNQPQHF. The chain is built from TRBV4-3 and TRBJ1-5; no definite D call. The V gene's germline CDR1 is LGHNA and CDR2 YSLEER. The germline V and J ends were trimmed by 0 bases and 0 bases, with 15 bases remaining between them. This CDR3 has 18 amino acids.

This rearrangement joins TRBV12-3 or TRBV12-4 to TRBJ2-3, with D possibly TRBD1 on 6 matching bases. Trimming took off 6 bases at V and 1 base at J, with 17 bases between the two ends. The length of the CDR3 is 16 residues. CDR3 coding DNA: TGTGCCAGCAGCTCGATCAGGGGCGAGGGCACAGATACGCAGTATTTT. Protein sequence: CASSSIRGEGTDTQYF.

This clonotype occurred a few times. The chain employs TRBV20-1 and TRBJ2-7; D is perhaps TRBD2 (6 bases). The CDR3 loop spans 12 amino acids. V lost 5 bases, J lost 2 bases, and 10 bases lay in between. From germline, CDR1 is DFQATT and CDR2 SNEGSKA (reference sequence). CDR3 region: CSASGGAYEQYF. The CDR3 region has the DNA TGCAGTGCTTCTGGCGGGGCCTACGAGCAGTACTTC.

This clonotype has only a few counts. V usage is TRBV27 and J usage is TRBJ2-7; a possible D gene is TRBD2 (5 bases). The CDR3 is 15 amino acids. The V end lost 6 bases, the J end lost 2 bases, and 17 bases lay between the germline ends. Germline loops: CDR1 MNHEY, CDR2 SMNVEV (reference sequence). For the CDR3, the DNA is TGTGCCAGCAGCTTGACGCCAAGCGGAACCTACGAGCAGTACTTC. Encoded protein: CASSLTPSGTYEQYF.

Only a few counts were recorded for this clonotype. The rearrangement uses TRBV6-1 and TRBJ2-7; D is tentatively TRBD1 or TRBD2 (7 bases each). V was clipped by 7 bases and J by 0 bases, with 22 bases between them. CDR3 size: 17 residues. CDR1 is MNHNS and CDR2 is SASEGT in the germline V gene. The CDR3 DNA is TGTGCCAGCAATAGAGGGGGGGATGGGACAGTCTCCTACGAGCAGTACTTC. Its translation: CASNRGGDGTVSYEQYF.

This clonotype was picked up a small number of times. The rearrangement links TRBV6-5 to TRBJ1-1, with TRBD1 as a possible D gene (5 bases). The CDR3 runs 16 residues. Trimming took off 0 bases at V and 6 bases at J, with 17 bases between the two ends. Germline lookup yields CDR1 MNHEY and CDR2 SVGAGI. CDR3 DNA sequence: TGTGCCAGCAGTTACTCGAGTCGGGGGGATGCCGCTGAAGCTTTCTTT. It specifies CASSYSSRGDAAEAFF.